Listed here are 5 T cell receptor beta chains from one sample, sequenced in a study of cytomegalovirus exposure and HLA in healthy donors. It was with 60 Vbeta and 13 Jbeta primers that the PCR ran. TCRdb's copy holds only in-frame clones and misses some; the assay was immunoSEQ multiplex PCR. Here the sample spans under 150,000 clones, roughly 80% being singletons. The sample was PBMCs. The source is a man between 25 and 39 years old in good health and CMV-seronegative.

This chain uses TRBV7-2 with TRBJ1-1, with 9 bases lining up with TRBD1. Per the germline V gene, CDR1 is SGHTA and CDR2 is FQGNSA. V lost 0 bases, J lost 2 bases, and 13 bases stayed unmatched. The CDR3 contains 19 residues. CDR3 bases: TGTGCCAGCAGCTTAGCGGGTAGTGGGACAGGGAGACTAAACACTGAAGCTTTCTTT. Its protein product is CASSLAGSGTGRLNTEAFF.

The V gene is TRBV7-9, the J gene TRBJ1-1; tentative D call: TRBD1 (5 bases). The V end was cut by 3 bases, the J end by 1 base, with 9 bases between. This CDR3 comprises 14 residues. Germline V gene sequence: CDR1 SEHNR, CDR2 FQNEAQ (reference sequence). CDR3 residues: CASSLGGTNTEAFF. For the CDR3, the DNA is TGTGCCAGCAGCTTGGGGGGGACGAACACTGAAGCTTTCTTT.

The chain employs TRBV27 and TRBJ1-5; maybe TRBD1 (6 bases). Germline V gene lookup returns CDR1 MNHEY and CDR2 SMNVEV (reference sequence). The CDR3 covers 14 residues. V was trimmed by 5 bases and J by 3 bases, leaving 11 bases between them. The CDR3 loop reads CASSRNRDNQPQHF. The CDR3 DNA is TGTGCCAGCAGTCGTAACAGGGACAATCAGCCCCAGCATTTT.

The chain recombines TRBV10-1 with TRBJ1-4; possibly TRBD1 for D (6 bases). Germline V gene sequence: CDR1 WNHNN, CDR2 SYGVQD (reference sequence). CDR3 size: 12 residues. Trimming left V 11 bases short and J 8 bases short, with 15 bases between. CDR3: CARGGALEKLFF. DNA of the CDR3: TGCGCCCGGGGGGGGGCACTCGAAAAACTGTTTTTT.

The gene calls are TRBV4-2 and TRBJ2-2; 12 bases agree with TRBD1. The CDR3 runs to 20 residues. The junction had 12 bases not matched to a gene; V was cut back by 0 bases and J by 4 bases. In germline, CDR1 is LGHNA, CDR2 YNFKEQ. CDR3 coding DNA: TGTGCCAGCAGCCAAGAGCTCCCCGGGACAGGGGGCGCGAGCACCGGGGAGCTGTTTTTT. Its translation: CASSQELPGTGGASTGELFF.